The present TCR beta chain was sequenced within a study of CXCR3-negative and CXCR3-positive naive CD8 T cells. Study-wide results and caveats: In both naive subsets diversity was comparably high, whereas memory CD8+ cells showed much lower diversity. CXCR3-positive naive cells carried more hydrophobic TRB CDR3s than CXCR3-negative naive cells did.

Via 5' RACE with UMI labels, TRB cDNA libraries were prepared. TCRdb re-analyzed the 5' RACE reads; it lists each CDR3 protein once, without DNA. The sample table includes around 50,000 distinct CDR3 sequences. With regard to this clonotype: Its target is not known.

This CDR3 has 17 amino acids. Germline-derived CDR1 and CDR2 are MDHEN and SYDVKM. The TCR comes from a human donor in good health. Some clones in this sample may be carry-over from other donors' samples. This chain links TRBV28 with TRBJ2-1. The sequencing input was naive CXCR3+ CD8+ T cells from blood. Subset here: CD45RO-CCR7+CD27+CD95- naive CD8+ T cells expressing CXCR3 (TNR3+). CDR3 sequence: CASSYPSKRSSYDEQFF.